The 29 T cell receptor beta chains below were found in one sample sequenced in a study of cytomegalovirus exposure and HLA in healthy donors. PCR amplification relied on 60 Vbeta primers (plus 13 Jbeta primers). The assay was immunoSEQ multiplex PCR, and TCRdb's table has in-frame clones only and misses some. The top ten clones hold 0.098% of a sample with 200,000 or so clones, 82% of them seen once. The sequenced material came from PBMCs. These receptor sequences come from a boy younger than 10 in good health and CMV-seronegative.

This clone was seen more than once but under ten times. The genes are TRBV29-1 and TRBJ1-1, with TRBD1 matching over 8 bases. CDR1 is SQVTM and CDR2 is ANQGSEA in the germline V gene. V was pared by 7 bases and J by 10 bases, with 11 bases of the junction left unmatched. There are 12 residues in the CDR3. This chain's CDR3 is CSAASGGLSAFF. CDR3 in DNA: TGCAGCGCGGCGTCAGGGGGCTTGTCAGCTTTCTTT.

This clone was observed once. The gene calls are TRBV6-5 and TRBJ1-2; D perhaps matches TRBD1 (5 bases). CDR1 and CDR2 (germline): MNHEY, SVGAGI. The CDR3 has 14 residues. V was shortened by 6 bases and J by 10 bases, with 21 bases between the two germline ends. As DNA, the CDR3 is TGTGCCAGCAGAACACTACGGCAGGGCGCAGACTACACCTTC. Protein product: CASRTLRQGADYTF.

The chain has TRBV2 and TRBJ2-5, with TRBD2 identical over 11 bases. Germline V CDR1 and CDR2: SNHLY, FYNNEI. The CDR3 totals 20 residues. J was trimmed by 4 bases and V by 0 bases; bases with no gene match: 16. The CDR3 DNA reads TGTGCCAGCAGTGAAGCGGGTCTACTAGCGGGGGCAACTAATCTAGAGACCCAGTACTTC. Translation: CASSEAGLLAGATNLETQYF.

The rearrangement joins TRBV18 to TRBJ2-3; D might be TRBD1 (5 bases). With 3 bases removed from V and 1 base from J, the gap between germline ends came to 17 bases. CDR1 KGHSH and CDR2 LQKENI come from the germline V gene. This CDR3 is 17 amino acids long. The chain's CDR3 is CASSPPLGRDGTDTQYF. CDR3 coding DNA: TGTGCCAGCTCACCCCCCTTAGGCAGGGATGGCACAGATACGCAGTATTTT.

This clone was seen just once. This specimen includes other DNA sequences encoding the same CDR3. V and J are TRBV20-1 and TRBJ1-4; maybe TRBD1 (6 bases). Germline V gene sequence: CDR1 DFQATT, CDR2 SNEGSKA (reference sequence). Trimming removed 3 bases at V and 7 bases at J, with 6 bases between. CDR3 length: 11 amino acids. The CDR3 DNA reads as TGCAGTGCTAGCAGGGGTGAAAAACTGTTTTTT. This codes for CSASRGEKLFF.

V is TRBV5-7 and J is TRBJ1-2; 9 nucleotides line up with TRBD1. TRBV5-7 is an open reading frame, and its role is uncertain. The CDR3 contains 15 residues. V shed 7 bases, J shed 6 bases, and the junction held 13 bases outside the gene matches. CDR3 protein: CASGYCRDRVNGYTF. The CDR3 nucleotides are TGTGCCAGCGGCTATTGCCGGGACAGGGTTAATGGCTACACCTTC.

V is TRBV4-1 and J is TRBJ1-2; 8 nucleotides match TRBD1. The V segment lost 5 bases and the J segment 7 bases; nucleotides outside the gene matches: 15. CDR3 length equals 16 residues. Germline V lookup: CDR1 MGHRA, CDR2 YSYEKL. CDR3 in amino acids: CASSSPRQGIGSGYTF. The CDR3 region has the DNA TGCGCCAGCAGCTCCCCGAGACAGGGGATAGGGTCTGGCTACACCTTC.

In this sample, this clone turned up once. The rearrangement links TRBV6-5 to TRBJ2-3, with TRBD2 matching 8 bases. The germline CDR1 and CDR2 sequences are MNHEY and SVGAGI. The CDR3 sequence is 14 residues long. V lost 6 bases to trimming and J lost 5 bases; unmatched junction nucleotides: 7. CDR3 DNA: TGTGCCAGCAGGTACACTAGCGGTGGAGATACGCAGTATTTT. This sequence encodes CASRYTSGGDTQYF.

Notes on this clone: Relative to the germline gene, one junction end is altered; a read error may explain this. The chain combines TRBV7-7 with TRBJ2-7, with 10 bases lining up with TRBD1. Per the germline V gene, CDR1 is SSHAT and CDR2 is FNYEAQ (reference sequence). This CDR3 has 16 residues. The DNA of the CDR3 is TGTGCTAGCAGCCGTGGCGACAGGGGGCTTACCTACGAGCAGTACTTC. Translation gives CASSRGDRGLTYEQYF.

The chain has TRBV19 and TRBJ1-6; D perhaps matches TRBD1 (6 bases). The germline gives CDR1 LNHDA, CDR2 SQIVND (reference sequence). The CDR3 is 17 residues long. V dropped 2 bases and J dropped 0 bases, with 11 bases sitting between them. The CDR3 coding sequence is TGTGCCAGTAGTATATTAAGGGGGAACTCCTATAATTCACCCCTCCACTTT. Translation gives CASSILRGNSYNSPLHF.

This chain uses TRBV5-4 with TRBJ2-7; 12 nucleotides agree with TRBD2. CDR3 size: 13 residues. CDR1 and CDR2 (germline): SGHNT, YYREEE (reference sequence). V lost 4 bases to trimming and J lost 6 bases; unmatched junction nucleotides: 2. The CDR3: CASSLGLAGEQYF. The CDR3 DNA reads as TGTGCCAGCAGCCTGGGACTAGCGGGCGAGCAGTACTTC. The entire variable domain, with the rest obtained from reference TRBV5-4 and TRBJ2-7, is as follows: ETGVTQSPTHLIKTRGQQVTLRCSSQSGHNTVSWYQQALGQGPQFIFQYYREEENGRGNFPPRFSGLQFPNYSSELNVNALELDDSALYLCASSLGLAGEQYFGPGTRLTVT.

For the CDR3, the DNA is TGTGCCAGCAGCTCAGACAGGGGGGAGACCCAGTACTTC. It is translated as CASSSDRGETQYF. The chain employs TRBV7-2 and TRBJ2-5, with 9 bases aligning to TRBD1. CDR3 size: 13 residues. Germline V CDR1 and CDR2: SGHTA, FQGNSA. V shed 4 bases, J shed 5 bases, and the junction held 2 bases outside the gene matches.

The chain couples TRBV5-4 to TRBJ2-5, with 8 bases matching TRBD2. Germline CDR1 reads SGHNT; CDR2 reads YYREEE (reference sequence). Trimming took 7 bases from V and 2 from J; bases not matched to a gene: 13. This CDR3 spans 16 amino acids. The CDR3 DNA follows: TGTGCCAGCGTCCGGTCTGGCGGGGGGCTACAAGAGACCCAGTACTTC. It specifies CASVRSGGGLQETQYF.

This clone was picked up a small number of times. The chain employs TRBV11-2 and TRBJ2-1; TRBD2 might be the D (5 bases). The germline gives CDR1 SGHAT, CDR2 FQNNGV. Trimming left V 2 bases short and J 0 bases short, with 11 bases between. CDR3 length equals 16 residues. In DNA, the CDR3 is TGTGCCAGCAGCTTAAAAGCGGCCAGCTCCTACAATGAGCAGTTCTTC. This codes for CASSLKAASSYNEQFF.

This rearrangement joins TRBV5-5 to TRBJ2-4, with a tentative D call TRBD1 (5 bases). Trimming removed 1 base from V and 6 bases from J, with 8 bases in between. There are 13 residues in the CDR3. Germline CDR1 is SGHKS and CDR2 is YYEKEE (reference sequence). The CDR3 is CASSLSGPNIQYF. In DNA form, the CDR3 reads TGTGCCAGCAGCTTGTCAGGGCCAAACATTCAGTACTTC. The entire variable domain, with the rest obtained from reference TRBV5-5 and TRBJ2-4, is as follows: DAGVTQSPTHLIKTRGQQVTLRCSPISGHKSVSWYQQVLGQGPQFIFQYYEKEERGRGNFPDRFSARQFPNYSSELNVNALLLGDSALYLCASSLSGPNIQYFGAGTRLSVL.

V is TRBV20-1 and J is TRBJ2-1, with D perhaps matching TRBD2 (6 bases). CDR3 length: 11 residues. Germline assignment: CDR1 DFQATT and CDR2 SNEGSKA (reference sequence). Trimming cost V 4 bases and J 7 bases, with 8 bases left between them. CDR3 in amino acids: CSAKSGNEQFF. CDR3 coding DNA: TGCAGTGCTAAAAGCGGGAATGAGCAGTTCTTC.

This clone has just one count. The gene calls are TRBV18 and TRBJ1-2, with unresolved D. The germline V gene has CDR1 KGHSH and CDR2 LQKENI. V was clipped by 5 bases and J by 1 base, with 5 bases between them. CDR3 length: 12 residues. CDR3 loop: CASSTDNYGYTF. CDR3 DNA: TGTGCCAGCTCAACAGATAACTATGGCTACACCTTC.

This chain uses TRBV29-1 with TRBJ1-1; no reliable D call. V was clipped by 7 bases and J by 0 bases, with 6 bases between them. The length of the CDR3 is 11 residues. Germline-derived CDR1 and CDR2 are SQVTM and ANQGSEA. The CDR3 sequence is CSGTVNTEAFF. DNA of the CDR3: TGCAGCGGGACTGTGAACACTGAAGCTTTCTTT.

This clone showed up just once. The rearrangement uses TRBV18 and TRBJ1-4, with a tentative D call TRBD1 (5 bases). The germline V gene has CDR1 KGHSH and CDR2 LQKENI. Trimming removed 3 bases at V and 8 bases at J, with 10 bases between. The length of the CDR3 is 13 residues. CDR3 bases: TGTGCCAGCTCACCGGGACTCGGGGAAAAACTGTTTTTT. Its protein is CASSPGLGEKLFF. Together with reference TRBV18 and TRBJ1-4, the CDR3 gives the full variable domain: NAGVMQNPRHLVRRRGQEARLRCSPMKGHSHVYWYRQLPEEGLKFMVYLQKENIIDESGMPKERFSAEFPKEGPSILRIQQVVRGDSAAYFCASSPGLGEKLFFGSGTQLSVL.

The chain uses TRBV6-5 and TRBJ2-3; D remains ambiguous. The CDR3 extends over 13 amino acids. V lost 6 bases and J 0 bases, leaving 7 bases between the germline ends. Per the germline V gene, CDR1 is MNHEY and CDR2 is SVGAGI. The CDR3 DNA follows: TGTGCCAGCAGGGAGAGGAGCACAGATACGCAGTATTTT. Translated: CASRERSTDTQYF.

V and J are TRBV5-1 and TRBJ2-3; the D is unclear. Germline CDR1 SGHRS, CDR2 YFSETQ. Trimming shortened V by 3 bases and J by 1 base, and 12 bases separated the two germline ends. The CDR3 has 15 residues. CDR3 bases: TGCGCCAGCAGCTGGGTAGCCCTAGGCACAGATACGCAGTATTTT. Protein product: CASSWVALGTDTQYF.

This clone was recorded a few times. V usage is TRBV5-4 and J usage is TRBJ2-2, with TRBD2 as a possible D gene (6 bases). The germline V and J ends were trimmed by 6 bases and 0 bases, with 15 bases remaining between them. Germline CDR1 is SGHNT and CDR2 is YYREEE (reference sequence). This CDR3 has 16 amino acids. The CDR3 is CASNRRVAANTGELFF. The CDR3 bases are TGTGCCAGCAACAGACGAGTAGCGGCGAACACCGGGGAGCTGTTTTTT.

Written as DNA, the CDR3 is TGTGCCAGCACCCCACAGGGTGGGCAGACCCAGTACTTC. Its protein product is CASTPQGGQTQYF. The chain carries TRBV6-1 and TRBJ2-5; possible D gene TRBD1, 6 bases. Trimming stripped 7 bases from V and 6 bases from J, with 15 bases between. Germline CDR1 MNHNS, CDR2 SASEGT. CDR3 length equals 13 residues.

The chain joins TRBV7-2 to TRBJ2-3; 10 bases agree with TRBD2. V lost 2 bases and J lost 2; bases outside the gene matches: 7. Germline lookup yields CDR1 SGHTA and CDR2 FQGNSA. The CDR3 consists of 17 residues. The CDR3 bases are TGTGCCAGCAGCTTAAGGCTAGCGGGGGCTTACACAGATACGCAGTATTTT. Translating gives CASSLRLAGAYTDTQYF.

V and J are TRBV7-2 and TRBJ1-2, with D possibly matching TRBD1 (5 bases). This CDR3 comprises 15 residues. The V and J ends lost 0 bases and 1 base respectively, with 9 bases between them. CDR1 and CDR2 (germline): SGHTA, FQGNSA. CDR3: CASSLAAGHNYGYTF. CDR3 in DNA: TGTGCCAGCAGCTTAGCAGCAGGACATAACTATGGCTACACCTTC.

The chain employs TRBV4-3 and TRBJ1-4, with no clear D. The ends were cut back, 0 bases at V and 8 bases at J, with 13 bases in the middle. Germline V gene lookup returns CDR1 LGHNA and CDR2 YSLEER. The CDR3 runs 15 residues. The chain's CDR3 is CASSQEWDREEKLFF. Here the CDR3 DNA reads TGCGCCAGCAGCCAAGAGTGGGATAGGGAGGAAAAACTGTTTTTT.

V usage is TRBV2 and J usage is TRBJ2-2, with D possibly TRBD1 on 6 matching bases. Trimming pared 2 bases from V and 5 bases from J, leaving 15 bases between. The CDR3 length is 16 residues. The germline gives CDR1 SNHLY, CDR2 FYNNEI. The CDR3 sequence is CASSERQGKWTGELFF. The CDR3 nucleotides read TGTGCCAGCAGTGAAAGGCAGGGGAAGTGGACCGGGGAGCTGTTTTTT.

V usage is TRBV7-2 and J usage is TRBJ2-7; 8 bases align to TRBD2. The germline CDR1 and CDR2 sequences are SGHTA and FQGNSA. CDR3 length equals 16 residues. With 5 bases clipped from V and 0 bases from J, the junction kept 9 bases outside the gene matches. The CDR3 nucleotides are TGTGCCAGCAGCCTCCGGGGGGGGGTGGGCTCCTACGAGCAGTACTTC. This translates into CASSLRGGVGSYEQYF.

This sequence joins TRBV11-2 and TRBJ2-7; D remains ambiguous. The CDR3 loop spans 14 amino acids. The V gene lost 0 bases and the J gene lost 7 bases, with 13 bases spanning the gap. Germline V CDR1 and CDR2: SGHAT, FQNNGV. The CDR3 DNA sequence: TGTGCCAGCAGCTTAGATTCGGCAGGAATAGAGCAGTACTTC. Amino acid sequence: CASSLDSAGIEQYF.